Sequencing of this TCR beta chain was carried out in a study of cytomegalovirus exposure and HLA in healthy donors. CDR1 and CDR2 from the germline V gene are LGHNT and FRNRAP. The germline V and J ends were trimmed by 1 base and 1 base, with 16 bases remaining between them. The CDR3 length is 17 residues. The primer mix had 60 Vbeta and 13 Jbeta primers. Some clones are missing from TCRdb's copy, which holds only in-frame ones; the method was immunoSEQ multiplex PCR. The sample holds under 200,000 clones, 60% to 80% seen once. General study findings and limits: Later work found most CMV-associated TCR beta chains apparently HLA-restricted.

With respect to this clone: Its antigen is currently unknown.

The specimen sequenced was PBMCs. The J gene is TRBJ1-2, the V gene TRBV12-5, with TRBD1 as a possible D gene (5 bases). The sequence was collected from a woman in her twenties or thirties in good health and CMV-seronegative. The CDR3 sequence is CASGLGTRQSFNYGYTF. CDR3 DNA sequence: TGTGCTAGTGGTTTGGGAACAAGACAGTCCTTTAACTATGGCTACACCTTC.